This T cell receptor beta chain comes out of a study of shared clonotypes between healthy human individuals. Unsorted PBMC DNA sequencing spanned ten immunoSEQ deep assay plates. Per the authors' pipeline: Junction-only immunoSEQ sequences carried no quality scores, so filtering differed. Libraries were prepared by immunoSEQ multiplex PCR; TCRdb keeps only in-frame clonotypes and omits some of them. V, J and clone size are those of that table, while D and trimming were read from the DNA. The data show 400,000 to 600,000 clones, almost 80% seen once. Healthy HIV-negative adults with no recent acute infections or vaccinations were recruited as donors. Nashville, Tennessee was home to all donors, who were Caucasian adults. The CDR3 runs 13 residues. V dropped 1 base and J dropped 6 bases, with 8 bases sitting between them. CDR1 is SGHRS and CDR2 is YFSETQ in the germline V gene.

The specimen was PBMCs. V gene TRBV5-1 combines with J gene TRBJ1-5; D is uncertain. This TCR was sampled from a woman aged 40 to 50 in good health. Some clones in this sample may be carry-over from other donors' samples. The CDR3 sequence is CASSLWEGQPQHF. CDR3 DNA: TGCGCCAGCAGCTTGTGGGAGGGTCAGCCCCAGCATTTT.